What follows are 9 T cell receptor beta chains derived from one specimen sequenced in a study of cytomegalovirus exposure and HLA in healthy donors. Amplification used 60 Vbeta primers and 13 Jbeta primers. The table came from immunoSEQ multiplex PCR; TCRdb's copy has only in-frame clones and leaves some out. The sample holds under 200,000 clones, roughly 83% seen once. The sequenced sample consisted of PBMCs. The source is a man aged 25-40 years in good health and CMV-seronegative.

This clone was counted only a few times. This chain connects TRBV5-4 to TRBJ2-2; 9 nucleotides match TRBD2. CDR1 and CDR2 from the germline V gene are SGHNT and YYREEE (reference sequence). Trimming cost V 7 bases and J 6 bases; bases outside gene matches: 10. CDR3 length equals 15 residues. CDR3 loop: CASQPSGIIAGELFF. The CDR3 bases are TGTGCCAGCCAGCCTAGCGGGATTATCGCCGGGGAGCTGTTTTTT. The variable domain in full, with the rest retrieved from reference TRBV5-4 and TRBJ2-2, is ETGVTQSPTHLIKTRGQQVTLRCSSQSGHNTVSWYQQALGQGPQFIFQYYREEENGRGNFPPRFSGLQFPNYSSELNVNALELDDSALYLCASQPSGIIAGELFFGEGSRLTVL.

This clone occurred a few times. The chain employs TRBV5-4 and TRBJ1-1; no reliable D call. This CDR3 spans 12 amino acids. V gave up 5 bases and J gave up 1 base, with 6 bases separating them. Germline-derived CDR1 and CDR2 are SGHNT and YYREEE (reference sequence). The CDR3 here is CASSKANTEAFF. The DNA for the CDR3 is TGTGCCAGCAGTAAAGCGAACACTGAAGCTTTCTTT.

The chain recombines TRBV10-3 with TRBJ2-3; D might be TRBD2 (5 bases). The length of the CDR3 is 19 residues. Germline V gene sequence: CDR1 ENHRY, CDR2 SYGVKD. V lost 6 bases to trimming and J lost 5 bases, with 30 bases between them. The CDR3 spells CAISKTSSIISHAGDTQYF. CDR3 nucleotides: TGTGCCATCAGCAAAACAAGTTCTATAATTTCTCACGCGGGAGATACGCAGTATTTT.

CDR3 coding DNA: TGCGCCAGCAGCTTGGCCCCGACAGGGGGCTACGAGCAGTACTTC. Protein sequence: CASSLAPTGGYEQYF. The chain combines TRBV5-1 with TRBJ2-5, with TRBD1 matching over 9 bases. The assigned J gene may be wrong: the sequence end matches TRBJ2-7 better. This CDR3 comprises 15 residues. Germline CDR1 is SGHRS and CDR2 is YFSETQ.

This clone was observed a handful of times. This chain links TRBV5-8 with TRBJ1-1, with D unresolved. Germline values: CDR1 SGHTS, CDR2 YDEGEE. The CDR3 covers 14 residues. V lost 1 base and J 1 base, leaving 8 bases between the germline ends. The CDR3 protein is CASSLWASNTEAFF. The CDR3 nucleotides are TGTGCCAGCAGCTTGTGGGCCTCGAACACTGAAGCTTTCTTT.

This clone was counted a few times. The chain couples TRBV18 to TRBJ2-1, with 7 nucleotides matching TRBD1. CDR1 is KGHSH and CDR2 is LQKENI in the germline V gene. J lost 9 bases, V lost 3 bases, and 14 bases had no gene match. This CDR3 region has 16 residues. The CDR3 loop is CASSPPNDRVTGEQFF. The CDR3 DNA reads TGTGCCAGCTCACCGCCGAACGACAGGGTAACGGGTGAGCAGTTCTTC.

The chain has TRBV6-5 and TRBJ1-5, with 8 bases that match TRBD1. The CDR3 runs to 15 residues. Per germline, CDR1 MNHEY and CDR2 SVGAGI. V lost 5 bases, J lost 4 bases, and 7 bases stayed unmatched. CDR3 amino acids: CASSPTGGRNQPQHF. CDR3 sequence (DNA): TGTGCCAGCAGTCCTACAGGGGGTCGAAATCAGCCCCAGCATTTT.

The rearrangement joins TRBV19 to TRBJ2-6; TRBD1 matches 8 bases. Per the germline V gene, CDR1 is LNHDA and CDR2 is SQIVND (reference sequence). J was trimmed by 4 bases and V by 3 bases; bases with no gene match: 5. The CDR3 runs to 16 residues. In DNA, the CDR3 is TGTGCCAGTAGTATGCTCAGGGGGCACGGGGCCAACGTCCTGACTTTC. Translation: CASSMLRGHGANVLTF.

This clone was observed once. CDR3 loop: CASSIAGGVHNEQFF. The CDR3 DNA sequence: TGTGCCAGTAGTATAGCGGGCGGGGTCCACAATGAGCAGTTCTTC. The V gene is TRBV19, the J gene TRBJ2-1; weak D call: TRBD2 (6 bases). The CDR3 runs to 15 residues. CDR1 LNHDA and CDR2 SQIVND come from the germline V gene (reference sequence). V lost 1 base and J lost 5, with 12 bases in between.